This passage covers 30 T cell receptor beta chains from one sample sequenced in a study of shared clonotypes between healthy human individuals. Positive CCR7 selection of CD45RO-negative cells yielded the naive CD8 cells, and terminally differentiated effector memory CD45RA+ cells were excluded. Repertoires were generated with immunoSEQ multiplex PCR, while TCRdb's copy carries only in-frame clones and drops some. The table has hundreds of thousands of clones, about 91% seen once. The specimen was naive CD8+ T cells sorted from blood. The receptors come from a man between 25 and 39 years old in good health.

The chain carries TRBV6-1 and TRBJ2-7; 7 nucleotides agree with TRBD2. The CDR3 is made up of 16 amino acids. Germline CDR1 and CDR2: MNHNS and SASEGT. Trimming cost V 2 bases and J 3 bases; bases outside gene matches: 10. The CDR3 DNA follows: TGTGCCAGCAGTGAAATGCGGCTAGCGGCCTTCTACGAGCAGTACTTC. This sequence encodes CASSEMRLAAFYEQYF.

The chain uses TRBV4-3 and TRBJ2-3, with TRBD1 identical over 11 bases. Germline loops: CDR1 LGHNA, CDR2 YSLEER. The V and J ends lost 3 bases and 0 bases, in that order; junction bases with no gene match: 2. CDR3 length equals 16 residues. As DNA, the CDR3 is TGCGCCAGCAGCCAGGGGACAGGGGGAAGCACAGATACGCAGTATTTT. Amino acids: CASSQGTGGSTDTQYF.

The chain joins TRBV9 to TRBJ2-1, with 9 nucleotides matching TRBD2. This CDR3 is built from 15 residues. The ends lost 4 bases at V and 7 bases at J; junction bases unmatched: 9. Germline CDR1 reads SGDLS; CDR2 reads YYNGEE. CDR3 residues: CASSPKTSGRNEQFF. Written as DNA, the CDR3 is TGTGCCAGCAGCCCCAAGACTAGCGGTAGAAATGAGCAGTTCTTC.

The chain has TRBV9 and TRBJ2-6; 10 bases align to TRBD1. V lost 4 bases and J lost 1; bases outside the gene matches: 11. Germline assignment: CDR1 SGDLS and CDR2 YYNGEE. The length of the CDR3 is 19 residues. The CDR3 sequence is CASSTRSGTGASGANVLTF. The CDR3 nucleotides are TGTGCCAGCAGCACCCGGTCCGGGACAGGGGCTTCTGGGGCCAACGTCCTGACTTTC. Based on the CDR3 plus reference TRBV9 and TRBJ2-6, the full variable domain is DSGVTQTPKHLITATGQRVTLRCSPRSGDLSVYWYQQSLDQGLQFLIQYYNGEERAKGNILERFSAQQFPDLHSELNLSSLELGDSALYFCASSTRSGTGASGANVLTFGAGSRLTVL.

This clone was picked up one time. The chain links TRBV11-2 to TRBJ2-7; D possibly corresponds to TRBD2 (6 bases). This CDR3 comprises 14 residues. Looked up from germline, CDR1 is SGHAT and CDR2 is FQNNGV. V shed 7 bases and J shed 6 bases, with 19 bases lying between them. In DNA, the CDR3 is TGTGCCAGCAACTCCGGGACTTCCCAAGCCGAGCAGTACTTC. It specifies CASNSGTSQAEQYF. The entire variable domain, with the rest obtained from reference TRBV11-2 and TRBJ2-7, is as follows: EAGVAQSPRYKIIEKRQSVAFWCNPISGHATLYWYQQILGQGPKLLIQFQNNGVVDDSQLPKDRFSAERLKGVDSTLKIQPAKLEDSAVYLCASNSGTSQAEQYFGPGTRLTVT.

DNA of the CDR3: TGTGCCAGCAGCCAGGGGCAGGGGAGAGATACGCAGTATTTT. Translation: CASSQGQGRDTQYF. This rearrangement joins TRBV2 to TRBJ2-3, with D possibly matching TRBD1 (6 bases). CDR3 size: 14 residues. The V end lost 6 bases, the J end lost 5 bases, and 15 bases lay between the germline ends. The V gene's germline CDR1 is SNHLY and CDR2 FYNNEI.

The chain combines TRBV29-1 with TRBJ2-1; D possibly matches TRBD1 or TRBD2 (5 bases each). The germline V gene has CDR1 SQVTM and CDR2 ANQGSEA. Trimming stripped 1 base from V and 8 bases from J, with 15 bases between. CDR3 length: 14 residues. CDR3 sequence: CSVEAQARGDEQFF. CDR3 bases: TGCAGCGTTGAAGCCCAGGCGAGAGGGGATGAGCAGTTCTTC.

This chain joins TRBV6-5 and TRBJ2-7; TRBD2 matches 7 bases. Germline V gene lookup returns CDR1 MNHEY and CDR2 SVGAGI. J lost 5 bases, V lost 5 bases, and 3 bases had no gene match. This CDR3 is 12 amino acids long. DNA for the CDR3: TGTGCCAGCAGTCACGGGACTAACGAGCAGTACTTC. This sequence encodes CASSHGTNEQYF.

V is TRBV29-1 and J is TRBJ2-5; 7 bases match TRBD2. The CDR3 contains 13 residues. Germline V lookup: CDR1 SQVTM, CDR2 ANQGSEA. Unmatched junction bases numbered 4, after V lost 1 base and J lost 5 bases. CDR3 nucleotides: TGCAGCGTTGAAGGTCAGGGAGGGGAGACCCAGTACTTC. Translated: CSVEGQGGETQYF.

V gene TRBV14 combines with J gene TRBJ2-6, with D perhaps matching TRBD2 (5 bases). V was shortened by 3 bases and J by 4 bases, with 16 bases between the two germline ends. This CDR3 is built from 17 residues. In germline, CDR1 is SGHDN, CDR2 FVKESK. CDR3 DNA sequence: TGTGCCAGCAGCCAGGACTGGGCGGACCTCGGGGCCAACGTCCTGACTTTC. It is translated as CASSQDWADLGANVLTF.

The V call is TRBV5-1, the J call TRBJ2-1; 7 bases are a match to TRBD2. The V segment lost 2 bases and the J segment 5 bases; nucleotides outside the gene matches: 4. The CDR3 is made up of 14 amino acids. Germline V lookup: CDR1 SGHRS, CDR2 YFSETQ. CDR3 amino acids: CASSLRLADNEQFF. Written as DNA, the CDR3 is TGCGCCAGCAGCTTAAGGCTAGCGGACAATGAGCAGTTCTTC.

The V call is TRBV7-8, the J call TRBJ1-1; no firm D call. CDR3 length: 16 residues. The germline V gene encodes CDR1 SGHVS and CDR2 FQNEAQ. V dropped 0 bases and J dropped 5 bases, with 16 bases sitting between them. Written as DNA, the CDR3 is TGTGCCAGCAGCTTAGCGCGCGGGCTACGGATTACTGAAGCTTTCTTT. This encodes CASSLARGLRITEAFF.

This chain uses TRBV7-6 with TRBJ2-5, with D possibly matching TRBD1 (8 bases). Germline V CDR1 and CDR2: SGHVS, FNYEAQ. V was cut by 5 bases and J by 3 bases, with 25 bases left in between. The CDR3 has 18 residues. Here the CDR3 reads CASSPLLGGETGEETQYF. In DNA form, the CDR3 reads TGTGCCAGCAGCCCATTATTAGGGGGGGAGACAGGGGAAGAGACCCAGTACTTC. Filled out from reference TRBV7-6 and TRBJ2-5, the complete variable domain reads GAGVSQSPRYKVTKRGQDVALRCDPISGHVSLYWYRQALGQGPEFLTYFNYEAQQDKSGLPNDRFSAERPEGSISTLTIQRTEQRDSAMYRCASSPLLGGETGEETQYFGPGTRLLVL.

On this clone: Other DNA sequences from this sample encode an identical CDR3 as well. This chain connects TRBV29-1 to TRBJ1-2; TRBD1 is a possible D gene (5 bases). The germline V gene encodes CDR1 SQVTM and CDR2 ANQGSEA. This CDR3 comprises 11 residues. Trimming removed 3 bases at V and 6 bases at J, with 8 bases between. The CDR3 spells CSVELRDGYTF. Written as DNA, the CDR3 is TGCAGCGTTGAGCTCAGGGATGGCTACACCTTC.

The rearrangement links TRBV27 to TRBJ2-7; D remains unclear. V lost 4 bases to trimming and J lost 5 bases, with 18 bases between them. CDR3 length: 15 residues. CDR1 is MNHEY, CDR2 SMNVEV, per germline (reference sequence). CDR3 residues: CASSSTDLWFNEQYF. CDR3 bases: TGTGCCAGCAGTTCGACGGACCTCTGGTTTAACGAGCAGTACTTC.

The rearrangement joins TRBV4-1 to TRBJ1-1; the D is unclear. Trimming stripped 2 bases from V and 3 bases from J, with 25 bases between. Per the germline V gene, CDR1 is MGHRA and CDR2 is YSYEKL. CDR3 length: 19 amino acids. For the CDR3, the DNA is TGCGCCAGCAGCCAATTGTACGCAGGTCAATCCCAGCGGGACACTGAAGCTTTCTTT. It encodes CASSQLYAGQSQRDTEAFF.

This sequence joins TRBV5-8 and TRBJ1-5, with unresolved D. From germline, CDR1 is SGHTS and CDR2 YDEGEE. The CDR3 runs to 15 residues. V was trimmed by 3 bases and J by 0 bases, leaving 10 bases between them. This CDR3 reads CASSSGLYSNQPQHF. The CDR3 nucleotides are TGTGCCAGCAGCTCTGGTCTATATAGCAATCAGCCCCAGCATTTT.

CDR3 nucleotides: TGCGCCAGCAGCCAAGATAGTTCGGCCTCCTACGAGCAGTACTTC. Amino acids: CASSQDSSASYEQYF. The chain carries TRBV4-1 and TRBJ2-7; D uncertain. Per the germline V gene, CDR1 is MGHRA and CDR2 is YSYEKL. V lost 0 bases, J lost 0 bases, and 9 bases lay in between. CDR3 length: 15 amino acids.

V usage is TRBV4-1 and J usage is TRBJ2-1; D possibly corresponds to TRBD2 (6 bases). V was shortened by 4 bases and J by 8 bases, with 15 bases between the two germline ends. In germline, CDR1 is MGHRA, CDR2 YSYEKL. The CDR3 has 14 amino acids. CDR3 loop: CASSLSLALDEQFF. As DNA, the CDR3 is TGCGCCAGCAGCCTCTCACTAGCTTTGGATGAGCAGTTCTTC.

The CDR3 loop reads CASSTDDRDEQYF. For the CDR3, the DNA is TGTGCCAGCAGCACCGATGACAGGGACGAGCAGTACTTC. The V and J genes are TRBV21-1 and TRBJ2-7; the DNA was not used to check the table's D call, TRBD1. TRBV21-1 is a listed pseudogene. There are 13 residues in the CDR3.

The chain employs TRBV5-4 and TRBJ1-2, with 10 bases identical to TRBD1. This CDR3 is 14 amino acids long. Germline lookup yields CDR1 SGHNT and CDR2 YYREEE (reference sequence). V dropped 4 bases and J dropped 8; count of bases not matched to a gene: 8. The CDR3 sequence: CASSGSDRGQGYTF. For the CDR3, the DNA is TGTGCCAGCAGCGGCAGTGACAGGGGGCAGGGCTACACCTTC.

The chain is built from TRBV11-2 and TRBJ2-7, with D uncertain. Germline V gene lookup returns CDR1 SGHAT and CDR2 FQNNGV. The CDR3 consists of 15 residues. With 1 base removed from V and 0 bases from J, the gap between germline ends came to 10 bases. The CDR3 bases are TGTGCCAGCAGCTTAGCGGGCGGACCCTCCTACGAGCAGTACTTC. It is translated as CASSLAGGPSYEQYF.

In the case of this clone: Distinct nucleotide sequences in the sample also encode this CDR3. The CDR3, as DNA: TGTGCCAGTAGTATAGGAACAGGAGATTACGAGCAGTACTTC. Translating gives CASSIGTGDYEQYF. The chain recombines TRBV19 with TRBJ2-7; D is perhaps TRBD1 (5 bases). Trimming took 1 base from V and 4 from J, leaving 11 bases between them. The CDR3 sequence is 14 residues long. Germline CDR1 is LNHDA and CDR2 is SQIVND (reference sequence). Full variable domain (outside the CDR3, taken from reference TRBV19 and TRBJ2-7): DGGITQSPKYLFRKEGQNVTLSCEQNLNHDAMYWYRQDPGQGLRLIYYSQIVNDFQKGDIAEGYSVSREKKESFPLTVTSAQKNPTAFYLCASSIGTGDYEQYFGPGTRLTVT.

J is TRBJ2-5 and V is TRBV29-1; no clear D gene. This CDR3 comprises 13 residues. Trimming pared 4 bases from V and 3 bases from J, leaving 12 bases between. Germline-derived CDR1 and CDR2 are SQVTM and ANQGSEA. The CDR3 spells CSVVVWSEETQYF. The CDR3 bases are TGCAGCGTTGTTGTCTGGTCCGAAGAGACCCAGTACTTC.

The chain uses TRBV13 and TRBJ1-1; D not resolved. Germline assignment: CDR1 PRHDT and CDR2 FYEKMQ (reference sequence). CDR3 length: 12 residues. The V gene lost 1 base and the J gene lost 8 bases, with 8 bases spanning the gap. The CDR3 DNA reads TGTGCCAGCAGCTTAGAACAGAAAGAAGCTTTCTTT. This encodes CASSLEQKEAFF.

As for this clone: A much larger clone lies one base from this, so it may be a read error. This sample also contains other DNA sequences that code for the same CDR3. The CDR3 is CASSAGTGGYEQYF. The CDR3 DNA reads as TGTGCCAGCAGTGCCGGGACAGGGGGATACGAGCAGTACTTC. The chain couples TRBV6-5 to TRBJ2-7, with 11 bases matching TRBD1. CDR3 length equals 14 residues. With V trimmed by 5 bases and J by 4 bases, 4 bases remained unmatched. Germline CDR1 reads MNHEY; CDR2 reads SVGAGI.

The chain carries TRBV29-1 and TRBJ1-5; D is unresolved. The V gene lost 4 bases and the J gene lost 9 bases, with 13 bases spanning the gap. This CDR3 is 12 amino acids long. Germline CDR1 reads SQVTM; CDR2 reads ANQGSEA. Here the CDR3 DNA reads TGCAGCGTTGGGGAAGGGTTAGGGCCCCAGCATTTT. It encodes CSVGEGLGPQHF.

The chain links TRBV5-1 to TRBJ2-3; the D call may be TRBD1 or TRBD2 (5 bases each). The V end lost 3 bases, the J end lost 1 base, and 9 bases lay between the germline ends. Germline CDR1 is SGHRS and CDR2 is YFSETQ. The CDR3 spans 14 residues. As DNA, the CDR3 is TGCGCCAGCAGCTCGGGACGGGGCACAGATACGCAGTATTTT. It encodes CASSSGRGTDTQYF.

This chain connects TRBV28 to TRBJ2-2, with D perhaps matching TRBD1 (5 bases). Germline V CDR1 and CDR2: MDHEN, SYDVKM. Trimming removed 1 base at V and 1 base at J, with 7 bases between. The CDR3 totals 15 residues. Here the CDR3 DNA reads TGTGCCAGCAGTTTATTGACAGTGAACACCGGGGAGCTGTTTTTT. This translates into CASSLLTVNTGELFF.

This chain links TRBV7-9 with TRBJ1-5; D gene ambiguous. The CDR3 consists of 15 residues. Germline V gene data show CDR1 as SEHNR and CDR2 as FQNEAQ (reference sequence). V lost 5 bases, J lost 0 bases, and 11 bases lay in between. CDR3 DNA: TGTGCCAGCAGCCTACCTGGGGATAGCAATCAGCCCCAGCATTTT. Amino acid sequence: CASSLPGDSNQPQHF.